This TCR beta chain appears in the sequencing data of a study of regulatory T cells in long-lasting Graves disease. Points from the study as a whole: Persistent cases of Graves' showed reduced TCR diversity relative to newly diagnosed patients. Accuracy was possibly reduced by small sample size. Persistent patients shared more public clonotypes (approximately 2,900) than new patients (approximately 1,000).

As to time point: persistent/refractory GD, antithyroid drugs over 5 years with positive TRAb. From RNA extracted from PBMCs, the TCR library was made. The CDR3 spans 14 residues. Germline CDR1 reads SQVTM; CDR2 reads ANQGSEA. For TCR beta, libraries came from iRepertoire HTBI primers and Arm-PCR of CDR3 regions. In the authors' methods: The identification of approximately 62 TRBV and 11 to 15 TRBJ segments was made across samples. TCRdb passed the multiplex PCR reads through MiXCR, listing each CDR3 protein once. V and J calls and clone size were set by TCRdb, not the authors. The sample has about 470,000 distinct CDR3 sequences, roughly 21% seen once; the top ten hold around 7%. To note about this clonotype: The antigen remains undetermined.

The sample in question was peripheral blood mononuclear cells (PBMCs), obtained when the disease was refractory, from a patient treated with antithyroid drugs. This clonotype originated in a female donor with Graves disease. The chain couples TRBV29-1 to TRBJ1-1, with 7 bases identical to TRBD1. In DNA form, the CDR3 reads TGCAGTGCGAAATCCGGGACAGTTTCTCCGAGGGCTTTCTTT. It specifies CSAKSGTVSPRAFF. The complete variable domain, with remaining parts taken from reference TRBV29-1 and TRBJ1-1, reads SAVISQKPSRDICQRGTSLTIQCQVDSQVTMMFWYRQQPGQSLTLIATANQGSEATYESGFVIDKFPISRPNLTFSTLTVSNMSPEDSSIYLCSAKSGTVSPRAFFGQGTRLTVV.